The 7 T cell receptor beta chains listed next were all sequenced from one sample in a study of T cells in localized non-small cell lung cancer. Data came from immunoSEQ multiplex PCR; TCRdb stores just in-frame clones and leaves some out. Seen here are about 79,000 clones, roughly 81% observed once, and the top ten hold roughly 13%. Sample: peripheral blood, taken before any cancer treatment. The receptors originated from an older female donor with stage I lung adenocarcinoma.

The V gene is TRBV18, the J gene TRBJ2-7, with 11 bases identical to TRBD2. The CDR3 contains 14 residues. Trimming cost V 6 bases and J 2 bases; bases outside gene matches: 3. Germline values: CDR1 KGHSH, CDR2 LQKENI. The CDR3 sequence is CASSLAGGPYEQYF. The DNA of the CDR3 is TGTGCCAGCTCGTTAGCGGGAGGGCCCTACGAGCAGTACTTC.

This chain connects TRBV6-1 to TRBJ1-4; D possibly corresponds to TRBD1 (5 bases). CDR1 is MNHNS, CDR2 SASEGT, per germline. V was cut by 3 bases and J by 8 bases, with 16 bases left in between. The CDR3 runs to 15 residues. The CDR3 nucleotides are TGTGCCAGCAGTGAGGGGGAGGGAGACGGGGAAAAACTGTTTTTT. Residues: CASSEGEGDGEKLFF.

This chain joins TRBV25-1 and TRBJ2-7; 7 bases align to TRBD1. With 5 bases clipped from V and 8 bases from J, the junction kept 12 bases outside the gene matches. The CDR3 consists of 14 residues. Germline lookup yields CDR1 MGHDK and CDR2 SYGVNS. CDR3 residues: CASSQDRFLTQQYF. For the CDR3, the DNA is TGTGCCAGCAGTCAGGACAGGTTCCTGACCCAGCAGTACTTC.

The V and J genes are TRBV6-1 and TRBJ1-2; unclear D gene. Germline CDR1 is MNHNS and CDR2 is SASEGT. The CDR3 is 13 residues long. V was cut by 4 bases and J by 4 bases, with 10 bases left in between. For the CDR3, the DNA is TGTGCCAGCAGTGTGCTCAGTATCTATGGCTACACCTTC. Translated, it gives CASSVLSIYGYTF.

This rearrangement joins TRBV6-6 to TRBJ1-2, with 8 bases that match TRBD1. The ends lost 7 bases at V and 5 bases at J; junction bases unmatched: 9. CDR3 length: 14 amino acids. CDR1 is MNHNY and CDR2 is SVGAGI in the germline V gene (reference sequence). The DNA for the CDR3 is TGTGCCAGCAACGGACAGGGAAAATCATATGGCTACACCTTC. It translates to CASNGQGKSYGYTF.

The gene calls are TRBV19 and TRBJ1-2; 8 bases line up with TRBD1. This CDR3 is built from 14 residues. CDR1 LNHDA and CDR2 SQIVND come from the germline V gene (reference sequence). After removal of 5 bases from V and 8 bases from J, the junction contained 10 bases not matched to a gene. The CDR3 reads CASSFPGQAMGYTF. In nucleotides, the CDR3 is TGTGCCAGTAGTTTTCCGGGACAGGCCATGGGCTACACCTTC.

The chain carries TRBV19 and TRBJ1-5; 9 bases align to TRBD1. The ends lost 4 bases at V and 3 bases at J; junction bases unmatched: 10. Germline CDR1 LNHDA, CDR2 SQIVND (reference sequence). CDR3 length: 17 amino acids. Here the CDR3 DNA reads TGTGCCAGTAGTACAGGACAGGGGAGGATGCTCAATCAGCCCCAGCATTTT. Translated: CASSTGQGRMLNQPQHF.